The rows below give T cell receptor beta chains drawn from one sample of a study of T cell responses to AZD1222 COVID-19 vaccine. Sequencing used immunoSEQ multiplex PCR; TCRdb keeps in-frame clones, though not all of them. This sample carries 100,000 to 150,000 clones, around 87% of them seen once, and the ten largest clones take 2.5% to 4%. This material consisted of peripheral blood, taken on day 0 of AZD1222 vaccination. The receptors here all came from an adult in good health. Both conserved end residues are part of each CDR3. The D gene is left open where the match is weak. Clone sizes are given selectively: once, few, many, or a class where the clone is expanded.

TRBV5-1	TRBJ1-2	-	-	CASSTGGSYGYTF	TGCGCCAGCAGCACCGGGGGATCCTATGGCTACACCTTC
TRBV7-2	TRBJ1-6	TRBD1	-	CASSTTGTGNSPLHF	TGTGCCAGCAGCACGACCGGGACAGGGAATTCACCCCTCCACTTT
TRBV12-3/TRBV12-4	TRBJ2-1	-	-	CASSLGSAGFF	TGTGCCAGCAGTTTAGGCAGCGCGGGGTTCTTC
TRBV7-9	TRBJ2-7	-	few	CASSSSSHYEQYF	TGTGCCAGCAGCTCGAGTAGTCACTACGAGCAGTACTTC
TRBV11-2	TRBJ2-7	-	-	CASSKIFAYEQYF	TGTGCCAGCAGCAAAATTTTCGCCTACGAGCAGTACTTC
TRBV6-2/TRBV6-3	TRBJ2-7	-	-	CASSSVSYEQYF	TGTGCCAGCAGTTCCGTCTCCTACGAGCAGTACTTC
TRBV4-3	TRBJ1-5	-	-	CASSQGYRVGNQPQHF	TGCGCCAGCAGCCAAGGATACAGGGTCGGCAATCAGCCCCAGCATTTT
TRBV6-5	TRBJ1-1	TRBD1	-	CASSYSIPGGSAEAFF	TGTGCCAGCAGTTACTCCATTCCAGGGGGTAGCGCTGAAGCTTTCTTT
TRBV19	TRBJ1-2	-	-	CASSSRLVAGDGYTF	TGTGCCAGTAGTAGTCGTTTGGTTGCAGGGGACGGCTACACCTTC
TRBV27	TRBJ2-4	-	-	CASRGRGEGAKNIQYF	TGTGCCAGCAGAGGACGGGGCGAGGGGGCCAAAAACATTCAGTACTTC
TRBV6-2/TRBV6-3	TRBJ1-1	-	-	CASSWGVNTEAFF	TGTGCCAGCAGTTGGGGCGTGAACACTGAAGCTTTCTTT
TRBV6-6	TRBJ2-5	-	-	CASSPQETQYF	TGTGCCAGCAGCCCACAAGAGACCCAGTACTTC
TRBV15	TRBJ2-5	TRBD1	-	CATSRDRATETQYF	TGTGCCACCAGCAGGGACAGGGCCACTGAGACCCAGTACTTC
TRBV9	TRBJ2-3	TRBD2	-	CASSHGGGTDTQYF	TGTGCCAGCAGCCACGGGGGGGGCACAGATACGCAGTATTTT
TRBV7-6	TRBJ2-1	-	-	CASSLARNPSYNEQFF	TGTGCCAGCAGCTTAGCGCGGAACCCATCCTACAATGAGCAGTTCTTC
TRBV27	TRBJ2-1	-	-	CASSSPLTRIYNEQFF	TGTGCCAGCAGTTCTCCGTTGACAAGAATATACAATGAGCAGTTCTTC
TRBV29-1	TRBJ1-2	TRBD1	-	CSVGTGPF	TGCAGCGTCGGGACAGGGCCCTTC
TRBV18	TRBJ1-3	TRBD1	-	CASSPDRTPGNTIYF	TGTGCCAGCTCTCCGGACAGGACGCCTGGAAACACCATATATTTT
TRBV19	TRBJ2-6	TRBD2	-	CASSRPGLARGANVLTF	TGTGCCAGTAGTAGACCGGGACTAGCGCGTGGGGCCAACGTCCTGACTTTC
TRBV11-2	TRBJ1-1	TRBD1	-	CASSPRTGLDTEAFF	TGTGCCAGCAGCCCCCGGACAGGGTTGGACACTGAAGCTTTCTTT
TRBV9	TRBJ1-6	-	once	CASSVGLGHSPLHF	TGTGCCAGCAGCGTAGGGCTGGGACATTCACCCCTCCACTTT
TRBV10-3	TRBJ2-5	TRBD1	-	CAILREGAETQYF	TGTGCCATACTCAGAGAGGGGGCAGAGACCCAGTACTTC
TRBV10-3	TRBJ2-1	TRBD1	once	CAISLGQGAYNEQFF	TGTGCCATAAGTCTGGGACAGGGGGCCTACAATGAGCAGTTCTTC